This TCR beta chain came from a study of T cell responses to AZD1222 COVID-19 vaccine. Repertoires were generated with immunoSEQ multiplex PCR, while TCRdb's copy carries only in-frame clones and drops some. This table holds some 120,000 clones, roughly 93% found once. The receptor comes from an adult in good health. The sequenced sample was peripheral blood, obtained on day 0 of AZD1222 vaccination.

The CDR3 loop reads CAWSPDSDQPQHF. The CDR3 nucleotides read TGTGCCTGGAGTCCGGACAGCGATCAGCCCCAGCATTTT. The chain couples TRBV30 to TRBJ1-5; tentative D call: TRBD1 (6 bases). V was pared by 2 bases and J by 5 bases, with 10 bases between. Germline V gives CDR1 GTSNPN, CDR2 SVGIG (reference sequence). This CDR3 contains 13 residues.